This entry concerns a single T cell receptor beta chain. Sequencing used immunoSEQ multiplex PCR; TCRdb keeps in-frame clones, though not all of them. The sample includes under 250,000 clones, about 80% of them seen just once. This sample is drawn from a study of blood T cell repertoires in COVID-19. Whole-study context: T cells, B-cell-depleted T cells, or PBMCs provided the cDNA or gDNA that served as material.

This CDR3 contains 17 residues. Germline V gives CDR1 MNHEY, CDR2 SMNVEV (reference sequence). V lost 3 bases to trimming and J lost 0 bases, with 14 bases between them. What was sequenced was peripheral blood. The J gene is TRBJ1-4, the V gene TRBV27, with unresolved D. The clonotype originates from a man aged 50 to 59 with active or convalescent COVID-19. CDR3 bases: TGTGCCAGCAGTTTCACTCCCCGAAGTGCAACTAATGAAAAACTGTTTTTT. Translating it yields CASSFTPRSATNEKLFF. The complete variable domain, with remaining parts taken from reference TRBV27 and TRBJ1-4, reads EAQVTQNPRYLITVTGKKLTVTCSQNMNHEYMSWYRQDPGLGLRQIYYSMNVEVTDKGDVPEGYKVSRKEKRNFPLILESPSPNQTSLYFCASSFTPRSATNEKLFFGSGTQLSVL.